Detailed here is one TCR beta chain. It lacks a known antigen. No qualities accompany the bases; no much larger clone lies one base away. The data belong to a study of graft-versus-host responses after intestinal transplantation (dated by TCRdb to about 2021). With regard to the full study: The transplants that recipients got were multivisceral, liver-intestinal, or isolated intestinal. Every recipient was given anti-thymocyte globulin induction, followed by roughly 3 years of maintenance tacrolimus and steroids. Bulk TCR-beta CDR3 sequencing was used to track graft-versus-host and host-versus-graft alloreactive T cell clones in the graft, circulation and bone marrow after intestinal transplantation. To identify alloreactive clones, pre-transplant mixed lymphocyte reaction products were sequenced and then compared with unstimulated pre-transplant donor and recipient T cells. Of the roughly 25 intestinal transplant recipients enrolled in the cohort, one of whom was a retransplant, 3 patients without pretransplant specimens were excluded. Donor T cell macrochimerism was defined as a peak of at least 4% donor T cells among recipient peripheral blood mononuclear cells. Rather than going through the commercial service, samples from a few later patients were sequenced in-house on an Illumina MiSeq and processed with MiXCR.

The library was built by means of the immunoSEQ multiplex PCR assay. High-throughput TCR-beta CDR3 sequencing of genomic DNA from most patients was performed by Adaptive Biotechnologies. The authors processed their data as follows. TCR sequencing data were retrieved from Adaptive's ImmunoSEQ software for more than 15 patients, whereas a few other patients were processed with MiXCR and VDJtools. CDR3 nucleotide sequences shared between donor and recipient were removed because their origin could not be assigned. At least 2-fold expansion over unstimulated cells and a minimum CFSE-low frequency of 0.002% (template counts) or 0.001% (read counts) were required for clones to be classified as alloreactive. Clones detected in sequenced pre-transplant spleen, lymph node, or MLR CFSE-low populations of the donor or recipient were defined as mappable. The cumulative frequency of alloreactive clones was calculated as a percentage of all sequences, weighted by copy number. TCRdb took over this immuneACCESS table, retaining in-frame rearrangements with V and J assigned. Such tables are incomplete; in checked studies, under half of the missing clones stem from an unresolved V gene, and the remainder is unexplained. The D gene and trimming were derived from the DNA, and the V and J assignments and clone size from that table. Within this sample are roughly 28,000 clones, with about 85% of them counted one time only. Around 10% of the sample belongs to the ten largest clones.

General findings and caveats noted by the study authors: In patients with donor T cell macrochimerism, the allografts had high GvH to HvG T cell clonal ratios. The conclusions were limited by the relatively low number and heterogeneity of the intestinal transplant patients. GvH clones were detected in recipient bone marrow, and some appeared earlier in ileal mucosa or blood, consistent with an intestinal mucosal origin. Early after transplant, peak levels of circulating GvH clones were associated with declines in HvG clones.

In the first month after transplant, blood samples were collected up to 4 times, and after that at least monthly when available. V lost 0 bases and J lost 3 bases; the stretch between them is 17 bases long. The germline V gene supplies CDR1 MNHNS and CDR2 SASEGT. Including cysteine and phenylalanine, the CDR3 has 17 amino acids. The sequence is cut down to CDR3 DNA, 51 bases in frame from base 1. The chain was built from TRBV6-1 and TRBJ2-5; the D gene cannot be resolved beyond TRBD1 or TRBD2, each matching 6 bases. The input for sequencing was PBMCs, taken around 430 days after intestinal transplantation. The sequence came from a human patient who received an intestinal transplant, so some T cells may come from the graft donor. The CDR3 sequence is CASSEARGTSLEETQYF. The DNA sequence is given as TGTGCCAGCAGTGAAGCCCGGGGGACAAGTTTGGAAGAGACCCAGTACTTC.